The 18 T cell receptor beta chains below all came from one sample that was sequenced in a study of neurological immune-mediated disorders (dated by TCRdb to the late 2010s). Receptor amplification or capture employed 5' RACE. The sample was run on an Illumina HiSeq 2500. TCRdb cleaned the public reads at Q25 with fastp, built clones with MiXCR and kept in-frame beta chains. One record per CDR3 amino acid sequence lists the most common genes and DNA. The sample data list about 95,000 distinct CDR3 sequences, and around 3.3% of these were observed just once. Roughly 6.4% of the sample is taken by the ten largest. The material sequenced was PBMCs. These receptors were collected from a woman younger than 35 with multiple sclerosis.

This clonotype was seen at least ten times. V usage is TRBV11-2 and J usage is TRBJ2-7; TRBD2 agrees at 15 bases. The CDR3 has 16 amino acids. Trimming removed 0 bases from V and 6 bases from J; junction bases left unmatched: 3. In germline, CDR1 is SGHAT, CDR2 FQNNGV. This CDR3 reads CASSLEGLAGGLEQYF. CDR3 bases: TGTGCCAGCAGCTTAGAAGGACTAGCGGGGGGGCTCGAGCAGTACTTC.

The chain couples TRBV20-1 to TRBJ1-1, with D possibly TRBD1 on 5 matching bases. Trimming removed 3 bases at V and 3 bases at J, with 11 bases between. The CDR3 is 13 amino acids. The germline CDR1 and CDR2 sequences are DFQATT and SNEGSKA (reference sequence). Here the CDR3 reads CSARGGWDTEAFF. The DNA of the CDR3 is TGCAGTGCTAGGGGGGGATGGGACACTGAAGCTTTCTTT.

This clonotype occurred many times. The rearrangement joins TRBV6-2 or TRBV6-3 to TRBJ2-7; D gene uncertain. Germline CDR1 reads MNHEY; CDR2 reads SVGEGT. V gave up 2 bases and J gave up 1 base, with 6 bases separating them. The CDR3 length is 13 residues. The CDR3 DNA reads TGTGCCAGCAGTTACGACGAGTCCTACGAGCAGTACTTC. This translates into CASSYDESYEQYF.

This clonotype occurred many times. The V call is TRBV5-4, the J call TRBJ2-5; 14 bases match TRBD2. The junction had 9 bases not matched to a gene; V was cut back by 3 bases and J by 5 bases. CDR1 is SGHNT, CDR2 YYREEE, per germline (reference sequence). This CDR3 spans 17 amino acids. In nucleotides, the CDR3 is TGTGCCAGCAGCTCCGGGACTAGCGGGAGAAGAGTGGAGACCCAGTACTTC. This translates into CASSSGTSGRRVETQYF. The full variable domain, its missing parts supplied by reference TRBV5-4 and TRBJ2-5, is ETGVTQSPTHLIKTRGQQVTLRCSSQSGHNTVSWYQQALGQGPQFIFQYYREEENGRGNFPPRFSGLQFPNYSSELNVNALELDDSALYLCASSSGTSGRRVETQYFGPGTRLLVL.

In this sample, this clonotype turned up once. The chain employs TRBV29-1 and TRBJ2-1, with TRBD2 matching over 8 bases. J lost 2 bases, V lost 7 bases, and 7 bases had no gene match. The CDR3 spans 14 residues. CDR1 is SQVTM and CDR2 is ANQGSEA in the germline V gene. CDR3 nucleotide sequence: TGCAGCGCCGCCGGGAGGGGGGCCTACAATGAGCAGTTCTTC. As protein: CSAAGRGAYNEQFF.

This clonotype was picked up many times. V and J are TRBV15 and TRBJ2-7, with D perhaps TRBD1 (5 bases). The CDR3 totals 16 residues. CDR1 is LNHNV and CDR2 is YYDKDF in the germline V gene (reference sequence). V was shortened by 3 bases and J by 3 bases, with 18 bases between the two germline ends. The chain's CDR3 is CATSSSDSRLFYEQYF. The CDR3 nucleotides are TGTGCCACCAGCAGTTCCGACAGCCGACTCTTCTACGAGCAGTACTTC.

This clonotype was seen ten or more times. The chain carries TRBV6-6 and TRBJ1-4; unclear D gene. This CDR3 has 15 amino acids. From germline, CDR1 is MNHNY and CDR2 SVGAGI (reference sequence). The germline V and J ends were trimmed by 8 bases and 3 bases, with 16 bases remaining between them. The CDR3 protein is CASGRSAGANEKLFF. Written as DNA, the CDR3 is TGTGCCAGCGGACGAAGCGCGGGAGCTAATGAAAAACTGTTTTTT.

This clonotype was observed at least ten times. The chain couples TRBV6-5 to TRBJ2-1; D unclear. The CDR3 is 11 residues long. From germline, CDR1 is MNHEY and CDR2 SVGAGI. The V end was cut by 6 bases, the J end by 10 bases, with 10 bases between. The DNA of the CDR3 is TGTGCCAGCAGATCCTTAGGGGAGCAGTTCTTC. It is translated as CASRSLGEQFF.

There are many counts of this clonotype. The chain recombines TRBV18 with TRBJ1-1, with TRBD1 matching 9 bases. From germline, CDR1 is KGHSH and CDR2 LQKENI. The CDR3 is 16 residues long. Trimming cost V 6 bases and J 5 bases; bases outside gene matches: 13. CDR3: CASSPGTGTRRTEAFF. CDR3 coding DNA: TGTGCCAGCTCGCCCGGGACAGGGACTCGGAGGACTGAAGCTTTCTTT.

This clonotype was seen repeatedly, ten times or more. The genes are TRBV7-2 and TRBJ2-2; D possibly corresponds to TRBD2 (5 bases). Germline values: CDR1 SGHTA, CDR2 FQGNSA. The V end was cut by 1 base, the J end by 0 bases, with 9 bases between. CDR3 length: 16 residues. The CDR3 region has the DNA TGTGCCAGCAGCTTAGGGAAGCGGTCGAACACCGGGGAGCTGTTTTTT. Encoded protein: CASSLGKRSNTGELFF.

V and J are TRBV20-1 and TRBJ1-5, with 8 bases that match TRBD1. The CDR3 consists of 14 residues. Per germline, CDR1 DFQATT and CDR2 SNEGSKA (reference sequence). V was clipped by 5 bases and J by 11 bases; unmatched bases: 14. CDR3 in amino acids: CSAQRAQGAAAQHF. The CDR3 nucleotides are TGCAGTGCTCAAAGGGCTCAGGGGGCGGCGGCCCAGCATTTT.

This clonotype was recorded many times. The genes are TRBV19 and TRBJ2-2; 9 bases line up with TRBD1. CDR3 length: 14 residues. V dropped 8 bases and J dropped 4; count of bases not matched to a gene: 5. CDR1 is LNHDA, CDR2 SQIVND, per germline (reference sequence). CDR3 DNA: TGTGCCAGTGGCACGACAGGGGGCACCGGGGAGCTGTTTTTT. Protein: CASGTTGGTGELFF.

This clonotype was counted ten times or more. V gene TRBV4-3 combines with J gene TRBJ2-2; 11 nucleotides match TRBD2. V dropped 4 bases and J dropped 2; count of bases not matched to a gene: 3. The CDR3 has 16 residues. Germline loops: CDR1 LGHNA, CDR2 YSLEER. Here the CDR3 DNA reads TGCGCCAGCAGCCGCACTAGCGGGGGCAACACCGGGGAGCTGTTTTTT. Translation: CASSRTSGGNTGELFF.

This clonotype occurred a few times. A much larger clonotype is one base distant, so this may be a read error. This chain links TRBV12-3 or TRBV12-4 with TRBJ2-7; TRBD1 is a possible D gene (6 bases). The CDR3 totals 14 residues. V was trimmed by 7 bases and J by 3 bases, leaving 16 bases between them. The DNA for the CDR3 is TGTGCCAGCAACGAAACTACAGGGATCTACGAGCAGTACTTC. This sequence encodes CASNETTGIYEQYF.

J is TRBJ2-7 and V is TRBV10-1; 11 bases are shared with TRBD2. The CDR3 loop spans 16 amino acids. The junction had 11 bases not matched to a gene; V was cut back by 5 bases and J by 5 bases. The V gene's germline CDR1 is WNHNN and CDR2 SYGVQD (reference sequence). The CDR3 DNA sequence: TGCGCCAGCAGTTTGCTTGGGACTAGCGGATCAAACGAGCAGTACTTC. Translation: CASSLLGTSGSNEQYF.

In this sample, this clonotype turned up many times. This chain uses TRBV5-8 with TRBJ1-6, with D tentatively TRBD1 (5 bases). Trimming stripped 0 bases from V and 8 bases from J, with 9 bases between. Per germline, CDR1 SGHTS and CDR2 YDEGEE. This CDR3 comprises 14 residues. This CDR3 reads CASSLVKGHSPLHF. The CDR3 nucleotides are TGTGCCAGCAGCTTGGTGAAGGGACATTCACCCCTCCACTTT.

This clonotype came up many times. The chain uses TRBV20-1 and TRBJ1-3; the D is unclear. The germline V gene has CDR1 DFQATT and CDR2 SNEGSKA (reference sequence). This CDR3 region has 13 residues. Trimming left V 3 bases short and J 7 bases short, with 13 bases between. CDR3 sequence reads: CSASGNVRNTIYF. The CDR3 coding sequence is TGCAGTGCTAGTGGGAACGTCCGGAACACCATATATTTT.

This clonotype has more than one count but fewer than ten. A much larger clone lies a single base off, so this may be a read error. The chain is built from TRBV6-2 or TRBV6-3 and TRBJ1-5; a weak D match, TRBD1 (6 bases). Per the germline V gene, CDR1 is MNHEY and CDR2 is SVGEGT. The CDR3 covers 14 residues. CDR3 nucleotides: TGTGCCAGCAGCCAAACACAGGGTGAGCAGCCCCAGAATTTT. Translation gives CASSQTQGEQPQNF.